The 4 T cell receptor beta chains below all came from one sample that was sequenced in a study of cytomegalovirus exposure and HLA in healthy donors. The PCR contained 60 Vbeta and 13 Jbeta primers. TCRdb keeps only in-frame clones here, not all; method: immunoSEQ multiplex PCR. This sample carries 140,000 to 150,000 clones, around a tenth of them seen once, and the ten largest clones take 1.5% to 2%. The sample taken for sequencing was PBMCs. All receptors derive from a man in his fifties or sixties in good health and CMV-seronegative.

This clone was detected only a few times. This chain uses TRBV19 with TRBJ2-7; TRBD2 matches 9 bases. There are 16 residues in the CDR3. Germline lookup yields CDR1 LNHDA and CDR2 SQIVND (reference sequence). V lost 5 bases, J lost 1 base, and 9 bases stayed unmatched. CDR3 sequence (DNA): TGTGCCAGTAGTCTAAGACTAGCGGTGGTATCCTACGAGCAGTACTTC. Protein: CASSLRLAVVSYEQYF.

This clone occurred a few times. The chain employs TRBV11-2 and TRBJ2-1; D unclear. Germline-derived CDR1 and CDR2 are SGHAT and FQNNGV. V was shortened by 1 base and J by 9 bases, with 10 bases between the two germline ends. The CDR3 runs 13 residues. CDR3 DNA: TGTGCCAGCAGCTTAGTGGTGATCGGTGAGCAGTTCTTC. Its protein is CASSLVVIGEQFF. Drawing the rest from reference TRBV11-2 and TRBJ2-1, the complete variable domain is EAGVAQSPRYKIIEKRQSVAFWCNPISGHATLYWYQQILGQGPKLLIQFQNNGVVDDSQLPKDRFSAERLKGVDSTLKIQPAKLEDSAVYLCASSLVVIGEQFFGPGTRLTVL.

Concerning this clone: Mismatch with germline at one junction end may stem from a read error. This sequence joins TRBV6-4 and TRBJ2-3, with TRBD2 matching over 9 bases. The CDR3 is 15 residues long. CDR1 MRHNA and CDR2 SNTAGT come from the germline V gene. In DNA form, the CDR3 reads TGTGCCAGCAGTGACTCTAGCGGGAGCACAGATACGAAGTATTTC. This codes for CASSDSSGSTDTKYF.

The gene calls are TRBV5-5 and TRBJ1-4, with D maybe TRBD1 (6 bases). The V gene's germline CDR1 is SGHKS and CDR2 YYEKEE (reference sequence). V was trimmed by 1 base and J by 5 bases, leaving 15 bases between them. The CDR3 sequence is 16 residues long. The CDR3: CASSLLDRQGNEKLFF. CDR3 DNA: TGTGCCAGCAGCTTGCTCGACCGGCAGGGGAATGAAAAACTGTTTTTT.